Sequencing of this T cell receptor beta chain was carried out in a study of beta chain features in type 1 diabetes (dated by TCRdb to 2016 to 2018). For the study in its entirety: Patients and healthy donors did not differ in mean age, gender distribution, total cell number or subset yield. The study compared the TCRB repertoires of sorted circulating CD4+ T cell subsets in recently diagnosed type 1 diabetes patients with those in matched healthy donors. A total of some 110 million sorted cells were examined across all samples, and a strong correlation was observed between cell number per subset and RNA yield. Regulatory and stem cell-like memory subsets were isolated from only 8 patients and about 8 healthy donors, whereas naive and central memory subsets came from all 30 or so donors.

The entire isolated RNA was reverse transcribed using the High Capacity cDNA Reverse Transcription Kit, and thus expressed TCRB transcripts were sequenced. Naive, central memory and regulatory T cell samples underwent deep immunoSEQ sequencing, averaging about 3.57 million total reads per sample. Sorted cells were lysed in RLT buffer, and RNA was extracted using DNase-treated RNeasy Micro or Mini kits according to cell number. Each cell subset was processed separately to prevent cross-contamination, with patient and healthy donor samples processed together. Using the immunoSEQ multiplex PCR, TCRB sequences were amplified from cDNA into 87-bp fragments spanning the CDR3 region. Amplicons were sequenced on the Illumina HiSeq platform. From the authors' description of their analysis: PCR bias was corrected computationally using synthetic template baselines, and reads within Hamming distance 2 were collapsed, with unmergeable singletons discarded. By aligning reads against IMGT, V, D and J genes, CDR3 length, and insertions or deletions at six rearrangement sites were assigned. Clonotype counts were normalized to sorted cell number within each subset before computing true diversity and Gini coefficients with the tcR R package. The overlap coefficient, calculated on TCRB nucleotide sequences, was used to measure repertoire sharing. Out-of-frame TCRB sequences from naive cells were analyzed to stand in for the pre-selection repertoire. Here the immuneACCESS table is served through TCRdb, limited to in-frame sequences with V and J called. Missing clones are a known gap in these copies; in checked studies unresolved V genes cover under half, and the rest lacks a known reason. V and J calls and clone size are as listed in that table; D and trimming were resolved from the DNA. For this sample there are about 620,000 clones; about 16% appear just once. Around 0.095% of the sample is held by the ten biggest clonotypes.

The full study reports these points: A moderate but significant shortening of TCRB CDR3 length was observed in type 1 diabetes patients in all four CD4+ subsets. Sequencing cDNA rather than genomic DNA could over-represent highly expressing activated cells, although activation and CD3 levels did not differ between groups. At VDJ recombination sites, patients with type 1 diabetes made fewer insertions and deleted more nucleotides, a pattern implying thymic rearrangement abnormalities. Because the HLA sub-analyses included only small numbers of individuals, any influence of HLA type on TCRB rearrangement was left unresolved. Naive, central memory and regulatory TCRB repertoires appeared more similar among patients than among healthy donors. Shorter templates might have been favored by PCR, but patient and control samples were amplified and corrected together, so both groups would have been affected equally by any skew.

Including cysteine and phenylalanine, the CDR3 has 13 amino acids. Only the CDR3 DNA stays, 39 bases, in frame from base 1. Compared with germline, V lacks 3 bases and J lacks 6 bases; bases without a gene match: 4. CDR1 and CDR2, looked up from the germline V gene (reference sequence), are LNHDA and SQIVND. This clone came up a few times. No antigen is known for it. No quality values exist for individual bases; no much larger clone is one base distant. A single peripheral blood draw of around 120 mL on average was collected from each donor into heparinised tubes. A BD FACSAria II and a panel including CD45RO, CCR7, CD25, CD127, CD95 and CD27 were used to sort naive, central memory, regulatory and stem cell-like memory CD4+ T cells. All sorted populations exceeded 98% purity. PBMCs were separated immediately by Lymphoprep density gradient centrifugation and were stained directly, without being cultured. So that batch effects would be minimized, each experiment stained and sorted samples in pairs, pairing one healthy donor with one patient.

The sequence links TRBV19 to TRBJ1-2, and TRBD1 matches 7 of the central bases. The source material was naive CD4+ T cells from blood. Read against the paper, the sample's cell subset or site label means: true naive CD4+ T cells. The sequence came from a young man in good health. The DNA sequence follows: TGTGCCAGTAGTATCAGGGGGGATCATGGCTACACCTTC. Translated, this is CASSIRGDHGYTF.